This TCR beta chain derives from a study of blood T cell repertoires in COVID-19. Study context: Italy, Spain and the United States were the sources of the convalescent and acute COVID-19 samples. PBMCs, B-cell-depleted T cells, or T cells provided the cDNA or gDNA that made up the material.

Germline CDR1 SEHNR, CDR2 FQNEAQ (reference sequence). The CDR3 has 15 residues. The V gene end was trimmed by 3 bases and the J gene end by 3 bases; junction bases not matched to a gene: 5. Under the authors' procedure: Estimation of nucleated cell counts was performed using reference gene primer amplification. TCRdb's copy holds only in-frame clones and misses some; the assay was immunoSEQ multiplex PCR. The V and J calls and the clone size are those of that table, but D and trimming were determined from the DNA. Of around 250,000 clones listed, 80% to 85% are singletons. The sequence was collected from a man over 45 with active or convalescent COVID-19. The sample taken for sequencing was peripheral blood. The genes are TRBV7-9 and TRBJ2-7; 10 positions match TRBD2. CDR3 nucleotides: TGTGCCAGCAGCTTTTCCGGGACTAGCGACTACGAGCAGTACTTC. It yields the protein CASSFSGTSDYEQYF.